The 18 T cell receptor beta chains listed next were all sequenced from one sample in a study of beta chain features in type 1 diabetes. Study results and caveats: Shorter TCRB CDR3s, moderately but significantly so, marked every one of the four CD4+ subsets in Type 1 diabetes patients.

Expressed TCRB transcripts were sequenced, since all the RNA that had been isolated was reverse transcribed. The repertoire was sequenced with immunoSEQ multiplex PCR; TCRdb's copy has only in-frame clones and lacks some. This table holds 250,000 to 300,000 clones, 20% to 25% found once. No antigens are known for them. Sample: naive CD4+ T cells from blood. The source of these receptors is a woman in her twenties or thirties with type 1 diabetes.

A few counts support this clone. The chain employs TRBV25-1 and TRBJ2-1; 7 bases agree with TRBD2. The CDR3 consists of 16 residues. Germline CDR1 MGHDK, CDR2 SYGVNS. V lost 3 bases to trimming and J lost 7 bases; unmatched junction nucleotides: 12. CDR3 DNA: TGTGCCAGCAGTGATCTTGTCGGGGGGAAAAGAAATGAGCAGTTCTTC. Its translation: CASSDLVGGKRNEQFF.

The V call is TRBV7-6, the J call TRBJ1-2, with D perhaps TRBD1 (6 bases). CDR3 length: 15 residues. Germline assignment: CDR1 SGHVS and CDR2 FNYEAQ. V lost 1 base and J 4 bases, leaving 13 bases between the germline ends. Written as DNA, the CDR3 is TGTGCCAGCAGCTTAGTAGCGGGGGCTCTCTATGGCTACACCTTC. Its protein is CASSLVAGALYGYTF.

This sequence joins TRBV7-9 and TRBJ2-1, with unresolved D. The V gene lost 5 bases and the J gene lost 8 bases, with 10 bases spanning the gap. CDR1 SEHNR and CDR2 FQNEAQ come from the germline V gene (reference sequence). The CDR3 runs 12 residues. The CDR3 coding sequence is TGTGCCAGCAGCCTCCCCTCCGATGAGCAGTTCTTC. Encoded protein: CASSLPSDEQFF.

V usage is TRBV23-1 and J usage is TRBJ2-3, with 10 bases identical to TRBD2. TRBV23-1 is an ORF; its function is uncertain. The V segment lost 7 bases and the J segment 2 bases; nucleotides outside the gene matches: 6. The CDR3 totals 15 residues. The CDR3 sequence is CASTQSGRDTDTQYF. The CDR3 DNA is TGCGCCAGCACCCAGAGCGGGAGGGACACAGATACGCAGTATTTT.

The rearrangement joins TRBV11-2 to TRBJ2-1; TRBD2 aligns across 8 bases. The length of the CDR3 is 14 residues. V dropped 3 bases and J dropped 8; count of bases not matched to a gene: 6. Germline CDR1 reads SGHAT; CDR2 reads FQNNGV. The CDR3 sequence: CASSFNSGIDEQFF. The DNA of the CDR3 is TGTGCCAGCAGCTTTAATAGCGGGATCGATGAGCAGTTCTTC.

The chain links TRBV7-9 to TRBJ2-1; D gene unclear. This CDR3 is built from 11 residues. CDR1 is SEHNR, CDR2 FQNEAQ, per germline (reference sequence). The V end lost 5 bases, the J end lost 8 bases, and 7 bases lay between the germline ends. The CDR3 DNA reads TGTGCCAGCAGCCCCTCGTATGAGCAGTTCTTC. Protein sequence: CASSPSYEQFF.

The sample holds a few counts of this clone. This chain uses TRBV18 with TRBJ2-7; 8 positions match TRBD2. Germline V gene lookup returns CDR1 KGHSH and CDR2 LQKENI. The CDR3 spans 13 residues. V trimming: 4 bases; J trimming: 7 bases; junction bases outside the gene matches: 6. The CDR3 region is CASSLAGGREQYF. CDR3 in DNA: TGTGCCAGCTCACTCGCTGGCGGGAGGGAGCAGTACTTC.

The V and J genes are TRBV4-1 and TRBJ2-7; 12 nucleotides match TRBD2. V gave up 4 bases and J gave up 4 bases; unmatched junction bases: 5. Looked up from germline, CDR1 is MGHRA and CDR2 is YSYEKL. This CDR3 is built from 15 residues. The CDR3 loop reads CASSRGTSGLYEQYF. The CDR3 DNA is TGCGCCAGCAGCCGCGGGACTAGCGGGTTATACGAGCAGTACTTC.

This clone was counted between two and nine times. The rearrangement links TRBV30 to TRBJ1-1, with D hard to call. This CDR3 spans 12 amino acids. Trimming stripped 4 bases from V and 3 bases from J, with 9 bases between. The germline V gene has CDR1 GTSNPN and CDR2 SVGIG (reference sequence). The CDR3 loop reads CAWNPQDTEAFF. The CDR3 coding sequence is TGTGCCTGGAACCCGCAGGACACTGAAGCTTTCTTT.

This clone was seen only a few times. V usage is TRBV30 and J usage is TRBJ2-1; TRBD2 agrees at 8 bases. This CDR3 is 11 amino acids long. V was pared by 2 bases and J by 15 bases, with 6 bases of the junction left unmatched. The germline CDR1 and CDR2 sequences are GTSNPN and SVGIG (reference sequence). Here the CDR3 reads CAWSSTSVGFF. The CDR3 coding sequence is TGTGCCTGGAGTTCGACTAGCGTGGGGTTCTTC.

The chain joins TRBV11-1 to TRBJ2-5, with TRBD1 identical over 9 bases. This CDR3 is built from 15 residues. The V gene's germline CDR1 is SGHAT and CDR2 FQDESV (reference sequence). The J segment lost 3 bases and the V segment lost 7 bases, leaving 9 bases of the junction unmatched. The CDR3 DNA reads as TGTGCCAGCAACCTAGGACAGGGGAGAAAAGAGACCCAGTACTTC. It translates to CASNLGQGRKETQYF.

V gene TRBV15 combines with J gene TRBJ2-2; D may be TRBD2 (6 bases). Germline V lookup: CDR1 LNHNV, CDR2 YYDKDF (reference sequence). V dropped 8 bases and J dropped 4 bases, with 14 bases sitting between them. The CDR3 is 14 amino acids. CDR3 coding DNA: TGTGCCACCTCAGGTCGGCGGGGCACCGGGGAGCTGTTTTTT. Translation: CATSGRRGTGELFF.

In the case of this clone: The sample holds other DNA sequences that translate to the same CDR3. This chain uses TRBV7-9 with TRBJ2-5; D is perhaps TRBD1 (5 bases). CDR1 and CDR2 (germline): SEHNR, FQNEAQ (reference sequence). This CDR3 has 14 residues. V was shortened by 2 bases and J by 2 bases, with 9 bases between the two germline ends. CDR3 coding DNA: TGTGCCAGCAGCTTATTCGACAGTCAAGAGACCCAGTACTTC. This codes for CASSLFDSQETQYF.

The V gene is TRBV28, the J gene TRBJ2-7, with TRBD1 matching 7 bases. Germline CDR1 reads MDHEN; CDR2 reads SYDVKM. This CDR3 has 13 residues. The ends lost 7 bases at V and 3 bases at J; junction bases unmatched: 6. CDR3 amino acids: CASISGQSYEQYF. CDR3 DNA sequence: TGTGCCAGCATCTCGGGACAGAGCTACGAGCAGTACTTC.

V is TRBV5-1 and J is TRBJ1-1, with 7 positions matching TRBD1. CDR1 is SGHRS, CDR2 YFSETQ, per germline. J lost 1 base, V lost 4 bases, and 7 bases had no gene match. This CDR3 contains 15 residues. The CDR3 DNA is TGCGCCAGCAGCATCACCGGGACAGAGAACACTGAAGCTTTCTTT. It yields the protein CASSITGTENTEAFF.

The J gene is TRBJ2-7, the V gene TRBV29-1; TRBD2 matches 16 bases. In germline, CDR1 is SQVTM, CDR2 ANQGSEA. The CDR3 is 18 amino acids. V trimming: 5 bases; J trimming: 3 bases; junction bases outside the gene matches: 13. The CDR3 loop is CSVRTGLAGGPRGYEQYF. As DNA, the CDR3 is TGCAGCGTTCGAACGGGACTAGCGGGAGGGCCACGCGGCTACGAGCAGTACTTC.

The chain employs TRBV7-8 and TRBJ2-1; the match to TRBD2 covers 7 bases. V trimming: 2 bases; J trimming: 3 bases; junction bases outside the gene matches: 1. This CDR3 is 14 amino acids long. Germline V gene data show CDR1 as SGHVS and CDR2 as FQNEAQ. The CDR3 spells CASSLTGGYNEQFF. CDR3 sequence (DNA): TGTGCCAGCAGCTTAACGGGAGGCTACAATGAGCAGTTCTTC.

This clone was detected only a few times. The DNA for the CDR3 is TGCAGCGCCCAACGGTCGGACAGCGAAGCTTTCTTT. Its protein product is CSAQRSDSEAFF. The chain uses TRBV29-1 and TRBJ1-1; possible D gene TRBD1, 6 bases. Between the trimmed V and J ends, which lost 7 bases and 8 bases, there was a span of 17 bases. The CDR3 runs to 12 residues. The germline V gene encodes CDR1 SQVTM and CDR2 ANQGSEA.